Below, 27 T cell receptor beta chains from the same sample are listed, as sequenced in a study of human T cells and chemical hapten exposure. TCRdb reprocessed the RACE reads with MiXCR, giving one entry per CDR3 protein. The table records about 80,000 distinct CDR3 sequences, about a tenth of them present only once. Time point described: patch test 2, 6 weeks after DPC sensitization. Documented treatment: therapeutic diphenylcyclopropenone sensitization with weekly scalp DPC. The source material was whole blood, sampled in connection with sensitization to the hapten diphenylcyclopropenone (DPC). All receptors derive from a young woman with alopecia areata. Some clones in this sample may be carry-over from other donors' samples.

This clonotype was seen ten or more times. This CDR3 is CASKLRGATNQPQHF. Written as DNA, the CDR3 is TGTGCCAGTAAATTGAGGGGGGCCACAAATCAGCCCCAGCATTTT. The chain joins TRBV19 to TRBJ1-5; possibly TRBD1 for D (6 bases). The CDR3 is 15 residues long. Germline V gene sequence: CDR1 LNHDA, CDR2 SQIVND (reference sequence). Trimming left V 7 bases short and J 4 bases short, with 17 bases between.

This clonotype has at least ten counts. This chain links TRBV9 with TRBJ2-7; TRBD1 might be the D (6 bases). The CDR3 is 14 residues long. Germline-derived CDR1 and CDR2 are SGDLS and YYNGEE. V shed 2 bases and J shed 4 bases, with 13 bases lying between them. The CDR3 region is CASSVGGQLYEQYF. The CDR3 bases are TGTGCCAGCAGCGTCGGAGGACAGCTGTACGAGCAGTACTTC.

The chain carries TRBV27 and TRBJ1-1; no firm D call. CDR1 is MNHEY and CDR2 is SMNVEV in the germline V gene (reference sequence). There are 14 residues in the CDR3. Between the trimmed V and J ends, which lost 3 bases and 4 bases, there was a span of 12 bases. The CDR3, as DNA: TGTGCCAGCAGTTTCTTGGTTGATGGCACTGAAGCTTTCTTT. Translation gives CASSFLVDGTEAFF.

This clonotype was observed many times. The chain is built from TRBV11-2 and TRBJ2-1; 11 bases fit TRBD2. CDR1 is SGHAT and CDR2 is FQNNGV in the germline V gene. The CDR3 has 16 residues. Germline trimming cut 6 bases from V and 8 bases from J; bases unmatched to any gene: 12. The CDR3, as DNA: TGTGCCAGCAGTCTTAGCGGGAGGGCCTTTCGCGATGAGCAGTTCTTC. Translating gives CASSLSGRAFRDEQFF.

This clonotype has a count of ten or more. This chain joins TRBV30 and TRBJ2-3, with unresolved D. Trimming shortened V by 3 bases and J by 0 bases, and 13 bases separated the two germline ends. Germline-derived CDR1 and CDR2 are GTSNPN and SVGIG (reference sequence). The CDR3 length is 15 residues. CDR3 DNA: TGTGCCTGGAGAGTTCCCTACACTAGCACAGATACGCAGTATTTT. This gives the protein CAWRVPYTSTDTQYF.

This clonotype was seen at least ten times. V is TRBV4-3 and J is TRBJ2-3; 9 bases map to TRBD2. The germline V gene encodes CDR1 LGHNA and CDR2 YSLEER. This CDR3 region has 16 residues. V gave up 4 bases and J gave up 2 bases; unmatched junction bases: 7. CDR3 sequence (DNA): TGCGCCAGCAGCCCTGCTCTAGCGGGGTACACAGATACGCAGTATTTT. This encodes CASSPALAGYTDTQYF.

This clonotype was seen ten or more times. This rearrangement joins TRBV21-1 to TRBJ2-1; TRBD2 was called by the table and not checked on the DNA. TRBV21-1 is designated a pseudogene. The CDR3 runs to 20 residues. For the CDR3, the DNA is TGTGCCAGCAGCAATAGAGCGGGAGGGCCCGGCGTGAGCTCCTACAATGAGCAGTTCTTC. Its translation is CASSNRAGGPGVSSYNEQFF.

This clonotype was detected many times. The chain uses TRBV6-5 and TRBJ2-7, with D perhaps TRBD1 or TRBD2 (5 bases each). The length of the CDR3 is 13 residues. Trimming left V 6 bases short and J 4 bases short, with 13 bases between. Germline CDR1 is MNHEY and CDR2 is SVGAGI. This chain's CDR3 is CASSPRGAYEQYF. The CDR3 DNA reads as TGTGCCAGCAGCCCTAGGGGAGCGTACGAGCAGTACTTC.

This chain connects TRBV28 to TRBJ2-7; a possible D gene is TRBD2 (6 bases). CDR1 is MDHEN, CDR2 SYDVKM, per germline. V dropped 5 bases and J dropped 0 bases, with 11 bases sitting between them. This CDR3 contains 14 residues. The CDR3 region is CASSILASSYEQYF. CDR3 coding DNA: TGTGCCAGCAGTATCCTAGCGTCCTCCTACGAGCAGTACTTC.

The table lists this clonotype with a few counts. J is TRBJ1-5 and V is TRBV12-3 or TRBV12-4; possibly TRBD1 for D (5 bases). The CDR3 runs to 15 residues. Between the trimmed V and J ends, which lost 2 bases and 6 bases, there was a span of 14 bases. CDR3 in amino acids: CASSLRQGGSQPQHF. The CDR3 bases are TGTGCCAGCAGTTTACGTCAGGGCGGGAGTCAGCCCCAGCATTTT.

This rearrangement joins TRBV7-2 to TRBJ1-1; 12 nucleotides align to TRBD1. The ends lost 1 base at V and 10 bases at J; junction bases unmatched: 10. Germline CDR1 and CDR2: SGHTA and FQGNSA. The CDR3 contains 16 residues. CDR3: CASSLDSGQGAIRAFF. The CDR3 DNA reads TGTGCCAGCAGCTTAGATTCGGGACAGGGGGCGATCCGAGCTTTCTTT.

The chain carries TRBV19 and TRBJ1-4; 7 positions match TRBD1. CDR3 length equals 13 residues. The germline CDR1 and CDR2 sequences are LNHDA and SQIVND (reference sequence). J was trimmed by 12 bases and V by 1 base; bases with no gene match: 5. The CDR3 nucleotides are TGTGCCAGTAGTATAGCCGACAGGGAGGAACTGTTTTTT. The encoded protein is CASSIADREELFF.

This clonotype was recorded at least ten times. The V gene is TRBV5-6, the J gene TRBJ1-6, with D possibly matching TRBD1 (6 bases). Between the trimmed V and J ends, which lost 5 bases and 10 bases, there was a span of 19 bases. The CDR3 is 15 residues long. In germline, CDR1 is SGHDT, CDR2 YYEEEE. DNA of the CDR3: TGTGCCAGCAGGAAGGAGGGGGAGGGATGGTCACCCCTCCACTTT. It translates to CASRKEGEGWSPLHF. Full variable domain (missing parts from reference TRBV5-6 and TRBJ1-6): DAGVTQSPTHLIKTRGQQVTLRCSPKSGHDTVSWYQQALGQGPQFIFQYYEEEERQRGNFPDRFSGHQFPNYSSELNVNALLLGDSALYLCASRKEGEGWSPLHFGNGTRLTVT.

The rearrangement uses TRBV6-5 and TRBJ2-3; TRBD1 aligns across 7 bases. This CDR3 has 14 amino acids. V was pared by 6 bases and J by 6 bases, with 9 bases of the junction left unmatched. In germline, CDR1 is MNHEY, CDR2 SVGAGI. The CDR3 region has the DNA TGTGCCAGCAGACCGGGACAGCTAGGGGATACGCAGTATTTT. Its protein product is CASRPGQLGDTQYF.

This clonotype was observed at least ten times. The rearrangement joins TRBV28 to TRBJ2-7, with TRBD2 identical over 8 bases. The junction had 15 bases not matched to a gene; V was cut back by 4 bases and J by 7 bases. The CDR3 length is 16 residues. Germline-derived CDR1 and CDR2 are MDHEN and SYDVKM. The CDR3 here is CASSWAGTRTRGEQYF. CDR3 coding DNA: TGTGCCAGCAGTTGGGCCGGGACTAGAACAAGGGGGGAGCAGTACTTC.

This clonotype was seen at least ten times. The V and J genes are TRBV29-1 and TRBJ2-2; D tentatively reads TRBD1 or TRBD2 (5 bases each). The germline gives CDR1 SQVTM, CDR2 ANQGSEA. The V end lost 4 bases, the J end lost 5 bases, and 11 bases lay between the germline ends. The CDR3 has 13 residues. The CDR3 protein is CSVVQGGTGELFF. In DNA, the CDR3 is TGCAGCGTTGTTCAGGGCGGGACCGGGGAGCTGTTTTTT.

This clonotype occurred many times. This chain connects TRBV28 to TRBJ1-1; 9 nucleotides match TRBD1. V shed 3 bases and J 4 bases; nucleotides not matched to a gene: 9. CDR1 is MDHEN, CDR2 SYDVKM, per germline. The CDR3 extends over 16 amino acids. The CDR3 nucleotides are TGTGCCAGCAGTTTGATCTTACACAGGGGGCCCACTGAAGCTTTCTTT. This gives the protein CASSLILHRGPTEAFF.

The sample holds many counts of this clonotype. The genes are TRBV5-1 and TRBJ2-3; D is unresolved. The germline CDR1 and CDR2 sequences are SGHRS and YFSETQ. The V and J ends lost 4 bases and 4 bases respectively, with 10 bases between them. This CDR3 region has 13 residues. The CDR3 spells CASSPARADTQYF. The CDR3 region has the DNA TGCGCCAGCAGCCCCGCACGAGCAGATACGCAGTATTTT.

This clonotype was recorded at least ten times. The V gene is TRBV7-2, the J gene TRBJ2-1; D call uncertain. V lost 1 base and J lost 9, with 10 bases in between. The CDR3 loop spans 13 amino acids. Germline-derived CDR1 and CDR2 are SGHTA and FQGNSA. The CDR3 sequence is CASSLGLGFEQFF. CDR3 sequence (DNA): TGTGCCAGCAGCTTAGGGCTCGGATTTGAGCAGTTCTTC. The full variable domain, rest sourced from reference TRBV7-2 and TRBJ2-1, is GAGVSQSPSNKVTEKGKDVELRCDPISGHTALYWYRQSLGQGLEFLIYFQGNSAPDKSGLPSDRFSAERTGGSVSTLTIQRTQQEDSAVYLCASSLGLGFEQFFGPGTRLTVL.

This clonotype was seen at least ten times. The chain joins TRBV7-6 to TRBJ2-7; unclear D gene. The length of the CDR3 is 13 residues. V dropped 4 bases and J dropped 2 bases, with 9 bases sitting between them. Germline values: CDR1 SGHVS, CDR2 FNYEAQ. This CDR3 reads CASSSTPTYEQYF. The CDR3 nucleotides read TGTGCCAGCAGCTCGACACCAACCTACGAGCAGTACTTC.

This clonotype turned up a few times. This chain connects TRBV28 to TRBJ2-7; no definite D call. The ends were cut back, 7 bases at V and 0 bases at J, with 10 bases in the middle. The germline CDR1 and CDR2 sequences are MDHEN and SYDVKM. The CDR3 runs to 13 residues. The CDR3 nucleotides are TGTGCCAGCACGGGCAGGCCCTCCTACGAGCAGTACTTC. This translates into CASTGRPSYEQYF.

This clonotype was seen a few times. The chain couples TRBV28 to TRBJ2-6; TRBD1 matches at 9 bases. The V gene's germline CDR1 is MDHEN and CDR2 SYDVKM. J gave up 1 base and V 6 bases, and 7 bases lay outside the gene matches. The CDR3 is 17 residues long. CDR3 nucleotides: TGTGCCAGCAGGGGAGGACAGGGGATTTCTGGGGCCAACGTCCTGACTTTC. Translating it yields CASRGGQGISGANVLTF.

For this clonotype: A much larger clone lies one base from this, so it may be a read error. The V gene is TRBV30, the J gene TRBJ1-6, with TRBD1 matching over 7 bases. From germline, CDR1 is GTSNPN and CDR2 SVGIG (reference sequence). CDR3 length: 14 residues. In nucleotides, the CDR3 is TGTGTCTGGAGTGGCTACAGGGGCGGTTCACCCCTCCACTTT. Translating gives CVWSGYRGGSPLHF.

This clonotype was seen many times. The chain couples TRBV30 to TRBJ1-1; 8 bases line up with TRBD1. The CDR3 loop spans 12 amino acids. CDR1 GTSNPN and CDR2 SVGIG come from the germline V gene (reference sequence). The junction had 8 bases not matched to a gene; V was cut back by 8 bases and J by 6 bases. For the CDR3, the DNA is TGTGCCGGCGGACAGGGAGGGCCTGAAGCTTTCTTT. Encoded protein: CAGGQGGPEAFF.

Only a few counts were recorded for this clonotype. The chain recombines TRBV12-3 or TRBV12-4 with TRBJ1-2; 7 nucleotides align to TRBD1. Trimming at V came to 6 bases and at J to 3 bases, leaving 7 bases not matched to a gene. The CDR3 spans 14 residues. CDR3 protein: CASSPYGQDYGYTF. CDR3 sequence (DNA): TGTGCCAGCAGCCCATATGGACAGGACTATGGCTACACCTTC.

The CDR3 sequence is CASSLTSGRGNEQFF. The CDR3 DNA reads TGTGCCAGCAGCTTAACTAGCGGGAGAGGCAATGAGCAGTTCTTC. This sequence joins TRBV11-1 and TRBJ2-1; 11 nucleotides match TRBD2. The CDR3 has 15 residues. Unmatched junction bases numbered 3, after V lost 2 bases and J lost 6 bases. Germline V gene sequence: CDR1 SGHAT, CDR2 FQDESV (reference sequence).

This clonotype was recorded many times. The chain uses TRBV7-2 and TRBJ2-2; a possible D gene is TRBD2 (6 bases). CDR3 size: 13 residues. CDR1 and CDR2 (germline): SGHTA, FQGNSA. V was clipped by 7 bases and J by 0 bases, with 6 bases between them. The CDR3 loop reads CASTGANTGELFF. The DNA of the CDR3 is TGTGCCAGCACGGGAGCGAACACCGGGGAGCTGTTTTTT.